One sample yielded the 29 T cell receptor beta chains listed below, sequenced in a study of shared clonotypes between healthy human individuals. The repertoire was sequenced with immunoSEQ multiplex PCR; TCRdb's copy has only in-frame clones and lacks some. This table has about 520,000 clones, 81% appearing once. The specimen sequenced was PBMCs. Receptor source: a woman aged 35 to 49 in good health. Some clones in this sample may be carry-over from other donors' samples.

The V call is TRBV10-3, the J call TRBJ2-7, with 8 bases that match TRBD1. Germline V gene lookup returns CDR1 ENHRY and CDR2 SYGVKD. Trimming removed 2 bases from V and 2 bases from J; junction bases left unmatched: 5. CDR3 length: 15 residues. The CDR3 spells CAISEPGQGTYEQYF. CDR3 bases: TGTGCCATCAGTGAGCCCGGACAGGGTACCTACGAGCAGTACTTC.

This clone came up a few times. The chain employs TRBV7-3 and TRBJ2-2; 12 nucleotides match TRBD2. Germline-derived CDR1 and CDR2 are SGHTA and FQGTGA. The length of the CDR3 is 16 residues. J lost 3 bases, V lost 5 bases, and 4 bases had no gene match. CDR3 loop: CASSLTSGSDTGELFF. The CDR3 DNA reads TGTGCCAGCAGCCTGACTAGCGGGAGTGACACCGGGGAGCTGTTTTTT.

The V and J genes are TRBV7-2 and TRBJ2-3; the D is unclear. The length of the CDR3 is 15 residues. The V gene's germline CDR1 is SGHTA and CDR2 FQGNSA. Trimming pared 7 bases from V and 0 bases from J, leaving 14 bases between. DNA for the CDR3: TGTGCCAGCACCCGTTCCCTTACTAGCACAGATACGCAGTATTTT. Protein sequence: CASTRSLTSTDTQYF.

The genes are TRBV28 and TRBJ1-1; D is unclear. Per the germline V gene, CDR1 is MDHEN and CDR2 is SYDVKM. The germline V and J ends were trimmed by 5 bases and 6 bases, with 16 bases remaining between them. The CDR3 consists of 14 residues. The CDR3 bases are TGTGCCAGCAGTGGACGGGTCCGTGACGCTGAAGCTTTCTTT. Protein sequence: CASSGRVRDAEAFF.

V usage is TRBV19 and J usage is TRBJ2-2; TRBD1 matches 7 bases. Germline CDR1 and CDR2: LNHDA and SQIVND (reference sequence). Unmatched junction bases numbered 14, after V lost 7 bases and J lost 6 bases. The CDR3 is 16 residues long. The CDR3 DNA reads as TGTGCCAGTAACATAAGACAGGGTGTCCTCCCCGGGGAGCTGTTTTTT. It codes for CASNIRQGVLPGELFF.

The rearrangement uses TRBV7-9 and TRBJ2-3, with TRBD2 matching over 13 bases. Germline V gives CDR1 SEHNR, CDR2 FQNEAQ (reference sequence). V shed 3 bases, J shed 6 bases, and the junction held 9 bases outside the gene matches. CDR3 length: 17 amino acids. CDR3 region: CASSFSGTSGTMDTQYF. In DNA, the CDR3 is TGTGCCAGCAGCTTTTCCGGGACTAGCGGGACAATGGATACGCAGTATTTT.

The table lists this clone with a few counts. The chain is built from TRBV6-1 and TRBJ2-7; D perhaps matches TRBD1 (6 bases). Trimming cost V 1 base and J 1 base, with 11 bases left between them. Germline V lookup: CDR1 MNHNS, CDR2 SASEGT. The CDR3 is 15 residues long. In DNA form, the CDR3 reads TGTGCCAGCAGTGAAGGAACAGGGTCGTCCTACGAGCAGTACTTC. Its protein product is CASSEGTGSSYEQYF.

J is TRBJ1-1 and V is TRBV23-1; 9 nucleotides line up with TRBD1. TRBV23-1 belongs to the ORF category, with a function that is uncertain. Trimming at V came to 3 bases and at J to 4 bases, leaving 3 bases not matched to a gene. The CDR3 runs 14 residues. The chain's CDR3 is CASSHGTGCTEAFF. The DNA of the CDR3 is TGCGCCAGCAGTCACGGGACAGGGTGCACTGAAGCTTTCTTT.

This clone has ten or more counts. The chain is built from TRBV30 and TRBJ1-1, with no clear D. This CDR3 spans 14 amino acids. Germline assignment: CDR1 GTSNPN and CDR2 SVGIG (reference sequence). Deletions cut 2 bases from V and 0 bases from J, with 10 bases between. The CDR3 DNA sequence: TGTGCCTGGAGTCTTGGACGGTTGAACACTGAAGCTTTCTTT. It is translated as CAWSLGRLNTEAFF.

As concerns this clone: This likely came from a read error, as a far larger clone is one base away. Other DNA sequences in this specimen translate into the identical CDR3. The chain has TRBV18 and TRBJ1-1; D remains unclear. CDR1 is KGHSH and CDR2 is LQKENI in the germline V gene. This CDR3 has 15 amino acids. The V gene lost 0 bases and the J gene lost 3 bases, with 11 bases spanning the gap. The CDR3 region is CASSPPSRVDTEAFF. DNA for the CDR3: TGTGCCAGCTCACCACCAAGTCGTGTCGACACTGAAGCTTTCTTT.

With respect to this clone: A far larger clone is a single base away, which makes a read error likely. Other DNA sequences of this sample code for an identical CDR3. V gene TRBV4-3 combines with J gene TRBJ2-6, with no clear D. From germline, CDR1 is LGHNA and CDR2 YSLEER. This CDR3 contains 16 residues. With 0 bases removed from V and 0 bases from J, the gap between germline ends came to 6 bases. CDR3 sequence: CASSQEMSSGANVLTF. CDR3 bases: TGCGCCAGCAGCCAAGAGATGAGCTCTGGGGCCAACGTCCTGACTTTC.

V is TRBV7-6 and J is TRBJ2-3, with 7 bases that match TRBD1. Losses at the gene ends were 5 bases for V and 4 bases for J; bases not matched to a gene: 12. The CDR3 sequence is 16 residues long. Germline V gives CDR1 SGHVS, CDR2 FNYEAQ. The CDR3 loop is CASSSKVDRESDTQYF. CDR3 nucleotides: TGTGCCAGCAGCAGTAAGGTCGACAGGGAATCAGATACGCAGTATTTT.

The rearrangement joins TRBV7-8 to TRBJ2-3; possibly TRBD1 or TRBD2 for D (6 bases each). CDR1 is SGHVS and CDR2 is FQNEAQ in the germline V gene. This CDR3 has 14 amino acids. Deletions cut 0 bases from V and 5 bases from J, with 9 bases between. The CDR3 here is CASSLARGEDTQYF. The CDR3 region has the DNA TGTGCCAGCAGCTTAGCAAGGGGGGAAGATACGCAGTATTTT.

This clone was recorded at least ten times. The chain joins TRBV19 to TRBJ2-2; D might be TRBD2 (5 bases). Germline V gene data show CDR1 as LNHDA and CDR2 as SQIVND (reference sequence). Trimming took off 3 bases at V and 8 bases at J, with 16 bases between the two ends. The CDR3 is 15 residues long. The CDR3 region is CASSMRWERHGELFF. CDR3 coding DNA: TGTGCCAGTAGTATGCGGTGGGAGCGTCATGGGGAGCTGTTTTTT.

This chain joins TRBV11-2 and TRBJ2-7; tentatively, D is TRBD1 (6 bases). Germline loops: CDR1 SGHAT, CDR2 FQNNGV. The CDR3 is 12 residues long. The V end lost 4 bases, the J end lost 3 bases, and 7 bases lay between the germline ends. CDR3 sequence reads: CASSSRGYEQYF. CDR3 DNA sequence: TGTGCCAGCAGCTCCAGGGGCTACGAGCAGTACTTC.

The chain uses TRBV30 and TRBJ2-4; 10 bases agree with TRBD1. CDR1 is GTSNPN, CDR2 SVGIG, per germline (reference sequence). The junction had 5 bases not matched to a gene; V was cut back by 4 bases and J by 2 bases. The CDR3 loop spans 15 amino acids. The CDR3 reads CAWTRQGATKNIQYF. The CDR3 bases are TGTGCCTGGACAAGACAGGGGGCGACCAAAAACATTCAGTACTTC.

The chain carries TRBV7-9 and TRBJ2-1; D may be TRBD2 (5 bases). This CDR3 is built from 15 residues. Trimming shortened V by 4 bases and J by 8 bases, and 18 bases separated the two germline ends. CDR1 is SEHNR and CDR2 is FQNEAQ in the germline V gene (reference sequence). The CDR3 region has the DNA TGTGCCAGCAGCTCCGGACTTTCCGCGATCGATGAGCAGTTCTTC. Translating gives CASSSGLSAIDEQFF.

Concerning this clone itself: This likely traces to a read error, being one base from a far larger clone. The chain recombines TRBV7-2 with TRBJ1-1; 10 bases are shared with TRBD1. There are 15 residues in the CDR3. The germline V gene has CDR1 SGHTA and CDR2 FQGNSA. V lost 5 bases to trimming and J lost 4 bases; unmatched junction nucleotides: 7. Here the CDR3 DNA reads TGTGCCAGCAGCCCAGAGGGACAGGGGAGCACTGAAGCTTTCTTT. Its protein is CASSPEGQGSTEAFF.

This clone was detected only a few times. The CDR3 sequence is CASSLGGGTGQETQYF. The DNA for the CDR3 is TGTGCCAGCAGCTTAGGGGGAGGGACAGGACAAGAGACCCAGTACTTC. The chain carries TRBV7-9 and TRBJ2-5, with D possibly matching TRBD1 (8 bases). The CDR3 contains 16 residues. The V end lost 1 base, the J end lost 2 bases, and 14 bases lay between the germline ends. The germline CDR1 and CDR2 sequences are SEHNR and FQNEAQ (reference sequence).

This chain connects TRBV6-1 to TRBJ1-1, with D maybe TRBD1 (5 bases). The ends were cut back, 6 bases at V and 7 bases at J, with 12 bases in the middle. CDR1 MNHNS and CDR2 SASEGT come from the germline V gene. This CDR3 has 12 residues. CDR3 coding DNA: TGTGCCAGCAGCCAAGGGGTTTTTGAAGCTTTCTTT. Translated: CASSQGVFEAFF.

A note on this clone: A read error likely explains this, since a far larger clone differs by one base. The rearrangement joins TRBV4-3 to TRBJ2-3; TRBD2 matches 8 bases. The length of the CDR3 is 14 residues. Germline CDR1 is LGHNA and CDR2 is YSLEER. The chain's CDR3 is CASGQGLEADTQYF. For the CDR3, the DNA is TGCGCCAGCGGCCAGGGACTAGAGGCAGATACGCAGTATTTT.

This CDR3 is CASSLFGQGDEQYF. DNA of the CDR3: TGTGCCAGCAGTCTATTCGGACAGGGGGACGAGCAGTACTTC. The chain carries TRBV2 and TRBJ2-7, with 10 bases identical to TRBD1. CDR3 length equals 14 residues. V shed 5 bases and J 5 bases; nucleotides not matched to a gene: 6. CDR1 is SNHLY and CDR2 is FYNNEI in the germline V gene. Together with reference TRBV2 and TRBJ2-7, the CDR3 gives the full variable domain: EPEVTQTPSHQVTQMGQEVILRCVPISNHLYFYWYRQILGQKVEFLVSFYNNEISEKSEIFDDQFSVERPDGSNFTLKIRSTKLEDSAMYFCASSLFGQGDEQYFGPGTRLTVT.

The V gene is TRBV7-9, the J gene TRBJ1-2; D is possibly TRBD1 (5 bases). This CDR3 region has 11 residues. V was clipped by 8 bases and J by 8 bases, with 12 bases between them. Germline V lookup: CDR1 SEHNR, CDR2 FQNEAQ (reference sequence). DNA for the CDR3: TGTGCCAGCGGTCGGGGGTTGGGCTACACCTTC. Protein: CASGRGLGYTF.

The CDR3 DNA is TGTGCCTGGATGGGAGGGGGCTGGACTGAAGCTTTCTTT. It is translated as CAWMGGGWTEAFF. This chain links TRBV30 with TRBJ1-1, with 7 bases lining up with TRBD1. Germline assignment: CDR1 GTSNPN and CDR2 SVGIG (reference sequence). CDR3 size: 13 residues. V shed 4 bases, J shed 5 bases, and the junction held 7 bases outside the gene matches.

The rearrangement links TRBV2 to TRBJ2-7, with 9 bases fitting TRBD2. The CDR3 runs 16 residues. V gave up 3 bases and J gave up 2 bases; unmatched junction bases: 8. CDR1 and CDR2 (germline): SNHLY, FYNNEI. In nucleotides, the CDR3 is TGTGCCAGCAGTGATGCGGGAGGGCCCCGAGCCTACGAGCAGTACTTC. Translation: CASSDAGGPRAYEQYF.

This clone occurred many times. The rearrangement links TRBV6-4 to TRBJ2-3; perhaps TRBD2 as D (6 bases). CDR1 MRHNA and CDR2 SNTAGT come from the germline V gene. V was trimmed by 3 bases and J by 0 bases, leaving 10 bases between them. This CDR3 is 15 amino acids long. CDR3 nucleotide sequence: TGTGCCAGCAGTGAAGTAGCGGCTAGCACAGATACGCAGTATTTT. Encoded protein: CASSEVAASTDTQYF.

This clone was recorded a few times. The V gene is TRBV5-1, the J gene TRBJ2-3, with no clear D. Germline V gene sequence: CDR1 SGHRS, CDR2 YFSETQ. Trimming shortened V by 0 bases and J by 2 bases, and 10 bases separated the two germline ends. The CDR3 is 15 amino acids. The CDR3 reads CASSLDSPDTDTQYF. The CDR3 DNA is TGCGCCAGCAGCTTGGACTCTCCGGACACAGATACGCAGTATTTT.

This chain uses TRBV6-5 with TRBJ2-1, with D tentatively TRBD2 (5 bases). The length of the CDR3 is 15 residues. The germline V gene encodes CDR1 MNHEY and CDR2 SVGAGI. V lost 0 bases and J lost 4, with 10 bases in between. The CDR3 nucleotides read TGTGCCAGCAGTTACTCCCGGAGGAGGTACAATGAGCAGTTCTTC. Translated, it gives CASSYSRRRYNEQFF.

The J gene is TRBJ2-7, the V gene TRBV28; D might be TRBD1 or TRBD2, each matching 5 bases. V lost 1 base to trimming and J lost 7 bases, with 11 bases between them. The CDR3 contains 13 residues. From germline, CDR1 is MDHEN and CDR2 SYDVKM. CDR3 in amino acids: CASSLSTGLEQYF. The DNA for the CDR3 is TGTGCCAGCAGTTTATCCACGGGGCTGGAGCAGTACTTC.